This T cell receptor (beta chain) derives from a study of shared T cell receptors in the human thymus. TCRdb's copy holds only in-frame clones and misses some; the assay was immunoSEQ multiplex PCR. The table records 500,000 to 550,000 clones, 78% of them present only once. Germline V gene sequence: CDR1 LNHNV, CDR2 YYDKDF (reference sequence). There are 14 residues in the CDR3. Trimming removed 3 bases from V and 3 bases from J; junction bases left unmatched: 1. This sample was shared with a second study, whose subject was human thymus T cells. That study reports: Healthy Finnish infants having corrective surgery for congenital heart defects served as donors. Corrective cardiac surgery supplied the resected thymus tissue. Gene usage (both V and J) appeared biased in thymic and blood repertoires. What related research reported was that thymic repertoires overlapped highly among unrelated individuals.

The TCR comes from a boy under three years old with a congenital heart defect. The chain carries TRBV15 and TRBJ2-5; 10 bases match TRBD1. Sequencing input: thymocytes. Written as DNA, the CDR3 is TGTGCCACCAGCAGGACAGGGGGCAAAGAGACCCAGTACTTC. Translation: CATSRTGGKETQYF.